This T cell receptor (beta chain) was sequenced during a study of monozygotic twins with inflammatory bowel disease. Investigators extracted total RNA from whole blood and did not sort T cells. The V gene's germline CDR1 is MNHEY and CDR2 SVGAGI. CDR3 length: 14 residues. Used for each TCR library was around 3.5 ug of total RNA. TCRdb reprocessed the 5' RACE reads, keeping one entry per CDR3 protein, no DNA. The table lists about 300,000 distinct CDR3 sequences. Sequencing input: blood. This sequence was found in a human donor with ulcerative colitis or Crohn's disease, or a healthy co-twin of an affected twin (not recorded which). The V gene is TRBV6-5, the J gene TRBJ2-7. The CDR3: CASSYSGSPHEQYF.